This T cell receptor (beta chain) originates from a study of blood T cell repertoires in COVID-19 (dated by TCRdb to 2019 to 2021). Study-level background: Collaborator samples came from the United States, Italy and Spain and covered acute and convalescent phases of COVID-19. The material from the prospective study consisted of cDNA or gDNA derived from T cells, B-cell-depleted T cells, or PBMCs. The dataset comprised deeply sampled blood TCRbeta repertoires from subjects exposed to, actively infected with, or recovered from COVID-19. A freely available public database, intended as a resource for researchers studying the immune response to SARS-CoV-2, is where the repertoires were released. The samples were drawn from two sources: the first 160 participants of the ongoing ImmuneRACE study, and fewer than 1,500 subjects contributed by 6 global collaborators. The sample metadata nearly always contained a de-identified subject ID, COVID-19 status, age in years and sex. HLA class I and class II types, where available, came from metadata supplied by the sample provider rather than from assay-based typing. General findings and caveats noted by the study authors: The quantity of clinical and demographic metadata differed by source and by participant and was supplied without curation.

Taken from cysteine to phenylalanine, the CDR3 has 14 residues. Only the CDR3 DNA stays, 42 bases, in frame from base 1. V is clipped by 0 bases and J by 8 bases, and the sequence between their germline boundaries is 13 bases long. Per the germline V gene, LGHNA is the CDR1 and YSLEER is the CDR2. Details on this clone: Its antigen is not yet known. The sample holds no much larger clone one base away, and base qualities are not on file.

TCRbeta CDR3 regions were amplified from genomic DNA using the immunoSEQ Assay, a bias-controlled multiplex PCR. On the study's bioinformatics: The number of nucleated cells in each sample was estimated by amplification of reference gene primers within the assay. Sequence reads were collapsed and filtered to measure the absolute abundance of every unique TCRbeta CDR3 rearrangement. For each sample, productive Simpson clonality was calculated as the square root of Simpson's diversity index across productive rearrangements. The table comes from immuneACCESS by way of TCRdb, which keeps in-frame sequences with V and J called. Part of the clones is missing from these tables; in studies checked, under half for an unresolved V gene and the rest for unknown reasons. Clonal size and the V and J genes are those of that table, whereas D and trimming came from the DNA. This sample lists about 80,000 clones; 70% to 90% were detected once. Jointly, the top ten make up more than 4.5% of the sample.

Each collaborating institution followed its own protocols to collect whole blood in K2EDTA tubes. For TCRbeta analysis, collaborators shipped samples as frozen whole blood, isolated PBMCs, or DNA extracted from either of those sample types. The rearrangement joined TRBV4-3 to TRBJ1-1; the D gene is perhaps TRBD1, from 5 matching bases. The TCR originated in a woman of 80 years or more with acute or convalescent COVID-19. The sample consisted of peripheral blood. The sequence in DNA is TGCGCCAGCAGCCAAGATGGGGGGGGAGGAGAAGCTTTCTTT. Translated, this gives CASSQDGGGGEAFF.